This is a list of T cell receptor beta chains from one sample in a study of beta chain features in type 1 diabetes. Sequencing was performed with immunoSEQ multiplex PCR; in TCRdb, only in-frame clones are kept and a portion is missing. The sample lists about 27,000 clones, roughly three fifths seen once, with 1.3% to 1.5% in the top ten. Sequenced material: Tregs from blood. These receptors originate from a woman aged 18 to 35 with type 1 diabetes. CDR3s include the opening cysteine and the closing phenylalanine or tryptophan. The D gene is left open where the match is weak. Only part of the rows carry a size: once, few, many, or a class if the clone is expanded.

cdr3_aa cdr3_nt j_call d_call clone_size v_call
CASSPRWGNYEQYF TGTGCCAGCAGCCCGCGGTGGGGCAACTACGAGCAGTACTTC TRBJ2-7 NA NA TRBV5-8
CASSPGASGGQPQHF TGTGCCAGCAGCCCCGGGGCCAGCGGAGGGCAGCCCCAGCATTTT TRBJ1-5 NA few TRBV2
CASSSSGTGVLNEQFF TGTGCCAGCAGCTCGTCCGGGACAGGGGTTTTAAATGAGCAGTTCTTC TRBJ2-1 TRBD1 NA TRBV7-2
CAWNRLAGEMNEQFF TGTGCCTGGAACAGACTAGCGGGAGAGATGAATGAGCAGTTCTTC TRBJ2-1 TRBD2 NA TRBV30
CASSEEGSGVFYGYTF TGTGCCAGCAGTGAAGAAGGGTCAGGGGTCTTCTATGGCTACACCTTC TRBJ1-2 NA once TRBV6-1
CASSLERTTEAFF TGTGCCAGCAGCTTAGAGAGAACCACTGAAGCTTTCTTT TRBJ1-1 NA NA TRBV7-2
CASSEAQTRNEKLFF TGTGCCAGCAGTGAAGCACAGACCCGAAATGAAAAACTGTTTTTT TRBJ1-4 NA few TRBV6-1
CASSPGQGESSGNTIYF TGTGCCAGCTCACCCGGGCAGGGTGAGAGCTCTGGAAACACCATATATTTT TRBJ1-3 NA few TRBV18
CASSGQGTNYGYTF TGTGCCAGCAGTGGACAGGGGACTAACTATGGCTACACCTTC TRBJ1-2 TRBD1 few TRBV5-6
CAWSASLSYNEQFF TGTGCCTGGAGTGCTAGCCTCTCCTACAATGAGCAGTTCTTC TRBJ2-1 NA NA TRBV30
CASSRAQDYYNEQFF TGTGCCAGCTCACGGGCCCAGGACTACTACAATGAGCAGTTCTTC TRBJ2-1 NA few TRBV18
CAWTTWGGSNTEAFF TGTGCCTGGACTACGTGGGGCGGATCGAACACTGAAGCTTTCTTT TRBJ1-1 NA NA TRBV30
CASSPRQGARTGELFF TGTGCCAGCAGCCCCCGACAGGGGGCGAGAACCGGGGAGCTGTTTTTT TRBJ2-2 TRBD1 NA TRBV7-3
CASSEQGLRDQPQHF TGTGCCAGCAGTGAGCAGGGGTTGAGGGATCAGCCCCAGCATTTT TRBJ1-5 NA NA TRBV2
CASSLGGGSGGLYNEQFF TGTGCCAGCAGCTTAGGAGGGGGTAGCGGGGGGCTCTACAATGAGCAGTTCTTC TRBJ2-1 TRBD2 NA TRBV7-2
CASSLGRDQPQHF TGTGCCAGCAGCTTAGGGAGGGACCAGCCCCAGCATTTT TRBJ1-5 NA NA TRBV7-2
CASRTGQIYEQYF TGTGCCAGCAGGACGGGACAGATATACGAGCAGTACTTC TRBJ2-7 TRBD1 NA TRBV28
CASGRDSSEAFF TGTGCTAGTGGACGGGACAGTTCTGAAGCTTTCTTT TRBJ1-1 TRBD1 NA TRBV12-5
CATGRRGMNTEAFF TGTGCCACCGGTAGGAGAGGAATGAACACTGAAGCTTTCTTT TRBJ1-1 NA NA TRBV19
CASSPSGLNTGELFF TGTGCCAGCAGCCCCAGCGGCCTCAACACCGGGGAGCTGTTTTTT TRBJ2-2 NA NA TRBV11-3
CASSLGQGAGQPQHF TGTGCCAGCAGCCTTGGACAGGGGGCGGGTCAGCCCCAGCATTTT TRBJ1-5 TRBD1 NA TRBV9
CASSSRGASNQPQHF TGTGCCAGCAGCTCCAGGGGGGCAAGCAATCAGCCCCAGCATTTT TRBJ1-5 TRBD1 NA TRBV7-2
CSVGGASGSRNEQFF TGCAGCGTTGGAGGGGCTAGCGGGAGCCGGAATGAGCAGTTCTTC TRBJ2-1 TRBD2 few TRBV29-1
CSVGDGANYGYTF TGCAGCGTGGGAGACGGTGCTAACTATGGCTACACCTTC TRBJ1-2 NA NA TRBV29-1
CASSYDSVPYNEQFF TGTGCCAGCAGTTACGACAGCGTACCCTACAATGAGCAGTTCTTC TRBJ2-1 NA NA TRBV6-6
CAISELAGQGNSPLHF TGTGCCATCAGTGAGTTGGCGGGACAGGGAAATTCACCCCTCCACTTT TRBJ1-6 TRBD1 few TRBV10-3
CASSLGQGNNEQFF TGCGCCAGCAGCCTGGGACAGGGAAACAATGAGCAGTTCTTC TRBJ2-1 TRBD1 NA TRBV5-1
CAWSALAGLYPGEQYF TGTGCCTGGAGTGCTCTAGCGGGACTATACCCCGGCGAGCAGTACTTC TRBJ2-7 TRBD2 NA TRBV30
CASSSIAGGTDTQYF TGTGCCAGCAGCTCGATAGCGGGGGGCACAGATACGCAGTATTTT TRBJ2-3 TRBD2 NA TRBV7-2
CASSWGLAGASTDTQYF TGCGCCAGCAGCTGGGGACTAGCGGGAGCGAGCACAGATACGCAGTATTTT TRBJ2-3 TRBD2 few TRBV5-1
CSGYLQGISPDTQYF TGCAGCGGGTACCTACAGGGGATATCGCCAGATACGCAGTATTTT TRBJ2-3 TRBD1 NA TRBV29-1
CASRGSGSPNTGELFF TGCGCCAGCAGGGGTAGCGGGAGTCCGAACACCGGGGAGCTGTTTTTT TRBJ2-2 TRBD2 NA TRBV5-1
CASSFRLAGANEQFF TGTGCCAGCAGCTTCAGACTAGCGGGAGCCAATGAGCAGTTCTTC TRBJ2-1 TRBD2 few TRBV5-4
CASQGHYEQYF TGTGCCAGTCAGGGACACTACGAGCAGTACTTC TRBJ2-7 NA NA TRBV19
CASSPETVPLYF TGTGCCAGCAGCCCGGAGACAGTCCCTTTGTACTTC TRBJ2-7 NA few TRBV7-8
CASRAPGLAGNTQYF TGTGCCAGCAGGGCACCGGGACTAGCGGGCAATACGCAGTATTTT TRBJ2-3 TRBD2 NA TRBV7-2
CASSLSFPDGGVGHEQYF TGCGCCAGCAGCCTGTCTTTTCCCGACGGGGGGGTTGGGCACGAGCAGTACTTC TRBJ2-7 TRBD2 NA TRBV4-1
CAWSKNMRTGEDGYTF TGTGCCTGGAGTAAGAATATGCGGACAGGAGAAGATGGCTACACCTTC TRBJ1-2 TRBD1 NA TRBV30
CASSLGGTGFNEQFF TGTGCCAGCAGCTTAGGGGGGACAGGTTTCAATGAGCAGTTCTTC TRBJ2-1 TRBD1 once TRBV7-2
CASSTTPAGRETQYF TGTGCCAGCAGCACAACCCCGGCAGGGCGAGAGACCCAGTACTTC TRBJ2-5 NA NA TRBV6-5
CASSLGVGPGANEQFF TGCGCCAGCAGCTTGGGGGTCGGTCCTGGGGCAAATGAGCAGTTCTTC TRBJ2-1 NA NA TRBV5-1
CSVEDRGQRYNEQFF TGCAGCGTTGAAGATCGCGGACAGCGCTACAATGAGCAGTTCTTC TRBJ2-1 NA few TRBV29-1
CASSQDWVGFNEQFF TGCGCCAGCAGCCAAGATTGGGTCGGGTTCAATGAGCAGTTCTTC TRBJ2-1 NA NA TRBV4-3
CASSISGSYNEQFF TGTGCCAGTAGTATAAGCGGGAGCTACAATGAGCAGTTCTTC TRBJ2-1 TRBD2 few TRBV19
CASSQQGLGTGANVLTF TGTGCCAGCTCTCAACAGGGGTTAGGAACTGGGGCCAACGTCCTGACTTTC TRBJ2-6 TRBD1 few TRBV18
CASSPNTNTEAFF TGTGCCAGCAGCCCGAACACGAACACTGAAGCTTTCTTT TRBJ1-1 NA once TRBV5-6
CAPRDRGYQPQHF TGTGCCCCAAGGGACAGGGGATATCAGCCCCAGCATTTT TRBJ1-5 TRBD1 once TRBV19
CASSSGLSRDTQYF TGTGCCAGCAGCTCGGGACTTAGCCGAGATACGCAGTATTTT TRBJ2-3 NA NA TRBV11-2
CASSLAGGASGLYEQYF TGCGCCAGCAGCTTGGCCGGGGGGGCTAGCGGGCTCTACGAGCAGTACTTC TRBJ2-7 TRBD2 NA TRBV5-1
CAISVNYPPEANQPQHF TGTGCCATCAGTGTAAACTATCCTCCGGAGGCCAATCAGCCCCAGCATTTT TRBJ1-5 NA NA TRBV10-3
CASSGTGIPGELFF TGTGCCAGCAGTGGGACAGGGATCCCCGGGGAGCTGTTTTTT TRBJ2-2 TRBD1 NA TRBV6-5
CASSAGQGGYPPLHF TGTGCCAGCAGTGCCGGACAGGGCGGTTATCCACCCCTCCACTTT TRBJ1-6 TRBD1 NA TRBV6-1
CASSQSNQPQHF TGTGCCTCAAGTCAGAGCAATCAGCCCCAGCATTTT TRBJ1-5 NA NA TRBV28
CASSLFGGAPLNQPQHF TGTGCCAGCAGTTTATTCGGAGGGGCGCCCCTAAATCAGCCCCAGCATTTT TRBJ1-5 NA NA TRBV27
CAWSRGRETQYF TGTGCCTGGAGTAGAGGAAGAGAGACCCAGTACTTC TRBJ2-5 NA NA TRBV30